Listed below are T cell receptor beta chains from one sample, sequenced in a study of CD8+CD57+ T cells in acquired aplastic anemia. One entry per CDR3 protein, called by TCRdb with MiXCR from the reads. The sample yields roughly 200,000 distinct CDR3 sequences, 60% to 80% seen once. Sequences were obtained from sorted CD4+, CD8+, or CD8+CD57+ T cells (not recorded which) from PBMCs. These receptors were obtained from a human donor with aplastic anemia. Both conserved end residues are part of each CDR3. The order of the fields is clone size, V gene, D gene, J gene, CDR3 protein, CDR3 DNA. The D gene is left open where the match is weak. Clone size is shown for a subset of rows, as once, few, many or a class of expanded clone.

many	TRBV9	TRBD2	TRBJ2-2	CASQDRSGGDFTGELFF	TGTGCCTCCCAGGATAGAAGCGGGGGAGACTTCACCGGGGAGCTGTTTTTT
many	TRBV5-1	TRBD2	TRBJ2-3	CASSLGAGGQWDTDTQYF	TGCGCCAGCAGCTTGGGAGCGGGGGGGCAGTGGGACACAGATACGCAGTATTTT
many	TRBV12-3/TRBV12-4	TRBD1	TRBJ2-5	CASSWTGQETQYF	TGTGCCAGCAGCTGGACAGGGCAAGAGACCCAGTACTTC
NA	TRBV7-2	TRBD2	TRBJ2-1	CASSEGSGDFF	TGTGCCAGCAGCGAAGGTAGCGGGGATTTCTTC
NA	TRBV20-1	NA	TRBJ1-2	CSASRFYGYTF	TGCAGTGCTAGCAGGTTTTATGGCTACACCTTC
NA	TRBV20-1	NA	TRBJ1-1	CSARVSTGPFEAFF	TGCAGTGCTAGAGTTTCGACGGGGCCCTTTGAAGCTTTCTTT
NA	TRBV6-4	TRBD2	TRBJ2-3	CASSDGAGGTDTQYF	TGTGCCAGCAGTGACGGAGCGGGGGGCACAGATACGCAGTATTTT
NA	TRBV14	TRBD1	TRBJ1-1	CASSQDTGQLNTEAFF	TGTGCCAGCAGCCAAGATACGGGACAGCTGAACACTGAAGCTTTCTTT
NA	TRBV15	NA	TRBJ1-3	CATSRGGQISGNTIYF	TGTGCCACCAGCAGAGGCGGACAGATCTCTGGAAACACCATATATTTT
few	TRBV10-1	TRBD1	TRBJ1-5	CASGDRDQPQHF	TGCGCCAGCGGAGACAGGGATCAGCCCCAGCATTTT
few	TRBV5-1	NA	TRBJ1-5	CASSFGSGQPQHF	TGCGCCAGCAGCTTTGGATCGGGGCAGCCCCAGCATTTT
few	TRBV20-1	TRBD1	TRBJ2-1	CSARGDREYNEQFF	TGCAGTGCTAGGGGGGACAGAGAGTACAATGAGCAGTTCTTC
few	TRBV10-3	NA	TRBJ1-6	CAIRPDSRNSPLHF	TGTGCCATCAGACCCGACAGCCGGAATTCACCCCTCCACTTT
NA	TRBV29-1	TRBD2	TRBJ2-2	CSAGGRGTGELFF	TGCAGCGCGGGGGGGCGCGGGACCGGGGAGCTGTTTTTT
NA	TRBV4-2	TRBD1	TRBJ1-5	CASSQEGPGQGPAGNQPQHF	TGTGCCAGCAGCCAAGAAGGCCCGGGACAGGGGCCGGCAGGCAATCAGCCCCAGCATTTT
NA	TRBV20-1	TRBD2	TRBJ2-3	CSASPIAGDSTDTQYF	TGCAGTGCTAGCCCCATAGCGGGGGACAGCACAGATACGCAGTATTTT
NA	TRBV25-1	TRBD1	TRBJ1-4	CASSDTTGPDEKLFF	TGTGCCAGCAGTGATACGACAGGGCCAGATGAAAAACTGTTTTTT
once	TRBV19	NA	TRBJ2-1	CASRENGIYNEQFF	TGTGCCAGTAGGGAAAATGGGATCTACAATGAGCAGTTCTTC
NA	TRBV20-1	NA	TRBJ2-7	CSATGQPGVYEQYF	TGCAGTGCGACCGGACAACCAGGGGTCTACGAGCAGTACTTC
NA	TRBV20-1	TRBD1	TRBJ1-6	CSAPQGDRNSPLHF	TGCAGTGCCCCACAGGGGGATAGGAATTCACCCCTCCACTTT
NA	TRBV5-1	NA	TRBJ2-5	CASSLVIQVTQETQYF	TGCGCCAGCAGCTTGGTCATACAGGTTACTCAAGAGACCCAGTACTTC
NA	TRBV11-2	NA	TRBJ1-4	CASSLEKGEKLFF	TGTGCCAGCAGCTTGGAAAAGGGGGAAAAACTGTTTTTT
NA	TRBV7-2	NA	TRBJ1-2	CASSVVAVYGYTF	TGTGCCAGCAGCGTAGTTGCAGTCTATGGCTATACCTTC
few	TRBV10-3	NA	TRBJ1-2	CAIGEAFNYGYTF	TGTGCCATCGGGGAGGCTTTTAACTATGGCTACACCTTC
NA	TRBV25-1	TRBD2	TRBJ2-2	CASSRVAGGSNTGELFF	TGTGCCAGCAGTCGTGTAGCGGGAGGGTCTAACACCGGGGAGCTGTTTTTT
NA	TRBV12-3/TRBV12-4	NA	TRBJ2-7	CASSARIPADEQYF	TGTGCCAGCAGTGCACGTATCCCCGCCGACGAGCAGTACTTC
many	TRBV15	NA	TRBJ2-3	CATSQDTDTQYF	TGTGCCACCTCCCAGGACACAGATACGCAGTATTTT
NA	TRBV19	TRBD1	TRBJ1-4	CASRPMTGVAAEKLFF	TGTGCCAGTAGGCCGATGACAGGGGTCGCGGCTGAAAAACTGTTTTTT
NA	TRBV5-8	TRBD1	TRBJ1-1	CASSGGQSYTEAFF	TGTGCCAGCAGCGGGGGACAGTCCTACACTGAAGCTTTCTTT
NA	TRBV29-1	TRBD2	TRBJ2-5	CSSGRAQETQYF	TGCAGCAGCGGGAGGGCCCAAGAGACCCAGTACTTC
NA	TRBV2	NA	TRBJ1-2	CASNQGQNYGYTF	TGTGCCAGCAACCAGGGACAAAACTATGGCTACACCTTC
many	TRBV12-3/TRBV12-4	TRBD2	TRBJ2-1	CASSSRGLAGRSSYNEQFF	TGTGCCAGCAGTTCGAGGGGACTAGCGGGGAGGAGCTCCTACAATGAGCAGTTCTTC
many	TRBV2	TRBD1	TRBJ2-7	CASRETGTGFYEQYF	TGTGCCAGCAGAGAAACCGGGACAGGGTTCTACGAGCAGTACTTC
NA	TRBV5-8	TRBD1	TRBJ1-5	CASSLDGQGEGQPQHF	TGTGCCAGCAGCTTGGATGGACAGGGGGAAGGTCAGCCCCAGCATTTT
few	TRBV2	NA	TRBJ2-6	CASSDWGSGANVLTF	TGTGCCAGCAGTGATTGGGGTTCTGGGGCCAACGTCCTGACTTTC
NA	TRBV7-3	NA	TRBJ2-1	CASSPTGQSNEQFF	TGTGCCAGCAGCCCGACGGGACAATCCAATGAGCAGTTCTTC
NA	TRBV24-1	NA	TRBJ2-3	CATSDFRDTQCF	TGTGCCACCAGTGATTTTAGAGATACGCAGTGTTTT
NA	TRBV10-3	TRBD1	TRBJ2-7	CAISTGDDYWQYF	TGTGCCATCAGTACAGGGGACGACTACTGGCAGTACTTC
many	TRBV20-1	NA	TRBJ2-3	CSARELMTGDTQYF	TGCAGTGCTAGAGAACTAATGACAGGAGATACGCAGTATTTT